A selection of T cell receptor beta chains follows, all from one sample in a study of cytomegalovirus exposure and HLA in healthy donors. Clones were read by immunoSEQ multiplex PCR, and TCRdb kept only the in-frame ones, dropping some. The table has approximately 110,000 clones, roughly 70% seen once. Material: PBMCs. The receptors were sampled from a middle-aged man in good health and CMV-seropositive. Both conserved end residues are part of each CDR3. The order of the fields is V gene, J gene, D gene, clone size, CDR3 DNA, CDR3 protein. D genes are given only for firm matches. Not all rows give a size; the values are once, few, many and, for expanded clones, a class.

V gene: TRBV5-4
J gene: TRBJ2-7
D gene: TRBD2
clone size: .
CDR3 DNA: TGTGCCAGCACCTTTGGACTAGGCGCCTACGAGCAGTACTTC
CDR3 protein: CASTFGLGAYEQYF

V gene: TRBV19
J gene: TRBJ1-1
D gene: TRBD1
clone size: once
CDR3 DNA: TGTGCCAGTACCCCCCTGGACAGGATGGCTGAAGCTTTCTTT
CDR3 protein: CASTPLDRMAEAFF

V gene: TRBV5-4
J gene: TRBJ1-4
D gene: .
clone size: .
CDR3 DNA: TGTGCCAGCGGACAATTTAATGAAAAACTGTTTTTT
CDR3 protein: CASGQFNEKLFF

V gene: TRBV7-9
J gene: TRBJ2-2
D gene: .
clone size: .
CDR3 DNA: TGTGCCAGCAGCTTGTTATCCGCACACGCGAACACCGGGGAGCTGTTTTTT
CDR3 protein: CASSLLSAHANTGELFF

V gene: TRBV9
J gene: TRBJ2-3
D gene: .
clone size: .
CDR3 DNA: TGTGCCAGCAGCGTAGGCTATGGGGAGGATACGCAGTATTTT
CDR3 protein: CASSVGYGEDTQYF

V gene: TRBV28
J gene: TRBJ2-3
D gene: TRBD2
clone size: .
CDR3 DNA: TGTGCCAGCAGTTTAGTATTAGCGGGCGGCACAGATACGCAGTATTTT
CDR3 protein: CASSLVLAGGTDTQYF

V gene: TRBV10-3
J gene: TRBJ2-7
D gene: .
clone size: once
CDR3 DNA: TGTGCCATCAGTGAGAGGAGGGAGCAAAACGAGCAGTACTTC
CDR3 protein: CAISERREQNEQYF

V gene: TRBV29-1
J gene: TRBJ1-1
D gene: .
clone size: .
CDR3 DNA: TGCAGCGTTGAAGGTCGAGGGACTCCCGGAAACACTGAAGCTTTCTTT
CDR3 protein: CSVEGRGTPGNTEAFF

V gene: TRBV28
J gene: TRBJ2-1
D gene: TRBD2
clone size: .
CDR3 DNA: TGTGCCAGCAGTCCACTCGCGGGAGGATCTAACAATGAGCAGTTCTTC
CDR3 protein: CASSPLAGGSNNEQFF

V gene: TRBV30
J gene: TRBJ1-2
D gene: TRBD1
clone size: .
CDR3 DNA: TGTGCCTGGAGTTCAGACAGGGTGATTAACTATGGCTACACCTTC
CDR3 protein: CAWSSDRVINYGYTF

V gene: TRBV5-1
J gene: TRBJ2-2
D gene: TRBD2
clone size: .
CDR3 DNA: TGCGCCAGCAGCTGGGGACTAGCGGGAGGAAACGGGGAGCTGTTTTTT
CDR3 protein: CASSWGLAGGNGELFF

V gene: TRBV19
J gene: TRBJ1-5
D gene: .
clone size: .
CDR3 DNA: TGTGCCAGTAGGGAGTGGGAGAATAGCAATCAGCCCCAGCATTTT
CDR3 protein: CASREWENSNQPQHF

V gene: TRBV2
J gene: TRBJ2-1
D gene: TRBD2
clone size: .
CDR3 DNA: TGTGCCAGCAGAGGGCTAGCGGTTGAGCAGTTCTTC
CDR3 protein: CASRGLAVEQFF

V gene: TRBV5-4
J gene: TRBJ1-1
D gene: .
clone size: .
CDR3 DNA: TGTGCCAGCACGGCAGGGAACACTGAAGCTTTCTTT
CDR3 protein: CASTAGNTEAFF